A selection of T cell receptor beta chains follows, all from one sample in a study of long-term antiretroviral therapy in people with HIV. Measured with immunoSEQ multiplex PCR; TCRdb has only the in-frame clones, and not every one. The sample lists approximately 12,000 clones, around 89% seen once, with approximately 18% in the top ten. The starting material was unsorted PBMCs, obtained 0.2 years before starting antiretroviral therapy. Receptors originate from a woman in her forties with HIV. The CDR3 runs from the conserved cysteine through the conserved F or W. The D gene is left open where the match is weak. A clone size is listed for some rows: how often the clone was seen (once, few, many), or a class if it is expanded.

j_call clone_size v_call d_call cdr3_nt cdr3_aa
TRBJ1-2 - TRBV10-2 TRBD1 TGCGCCAGCAGTGAGTTGACAGGGGGGATGGATGGCTACACCTTC CASSELTGGMDGYTF
TRBJ2-5 - TRBV6-5 - TGTGCCAGCAGTTGGGGGCAAGAGACCCAGTACTTC CASSWGQETQYF
TRBJ1-2 once TRBV6-1 - TGTGCCAGCAGTGAAAGCACCGAGTTCTATGGCTACACCTTC CASSESTEFYGYTF
TRBJ1-6 once TRBV14 TRBD1 TGTGCCAGCAGCCAAGTTACAGGGGGTAATTCACCCCTCCACTTT CASSQVTGGNSPLHF
TRBJ2-2 - TRBV11-3 TRBD2 TGTGCCAGCAGCCTCAGTGTAGCGGGGGGAACCGGGGAGCTGTTTTTT CASSLSVAGGTGELFF
TRBJ1-3 - TRBV30 - TGTGCCTGGGGCCGTGGTACTTACACCATATATTTT CAWGRGTYTIYF
TRBJ1-6 - TRBV6-5 TRBD1 TGTGCCAGCAGATCGGACAGGGGGAATTCACCCCTCCACTTT CASRSDRGNSPLHF
TRBJ2-5 - TRBV30 - TGTGCCTGGAGACTTGTCCAAGAGACCCAGTACTTC CAWRLVQETQYF
TRBJ1-5 few TRBV10-3 - TGTGCCATCACAAATGGACCGGACGGACAGCCCCAGCATTTT CAITNGPDGQPQHF
TRBJ2-2 - TRBV6-4 - TGTGCCACCATAATAAAGGGATACACCGGGGAGCTGTTTTTT CATIIKGYTGELFF
TRBJ2-7 - TRBV4-3 - TGCGCCAGCAGCCAAGATGTGTTTGGGACGGGCTACGAGCAGTACTTC CASSQDVFGTGYEQYF
TRBJ2-5 - TRBV4-3 TRBD1 TGCGCCAGCAGCCAAGGGACAGGGGGCTTCGAGACCCAGTACTTC CASSQGTGGFETQYF
TRBJ2-7 - TRBV12-2 - TGTGCAAGTCGCTTAGTAAGAAGCCGGAACTACGAGCAGTACTTC CASRLVRSRNYEQYF
TRBJ1-3 - TRBV5-1 - TGCGCCAGCAGCTCGTCCCGGACCGGAGGAGGAAACACCATATATTTT CASSSSRTGGGNTIYF
TRBJ2-5 - TRBV15 TRBD2 TGTGCCACCAGCAGAGCCCGACGGGGGGATGAGACCCAGTACTTC CATSRARRGDETQYF
TRBJ2-5 once TRBV2 - TGTGCCAGCAGTTTGGGACAATCCCAGACCCAGTACTTC CASSLGQSQTQYF
TRBJ1-5 few TRBV5-6 - TGTGCCAGCAGCTTTGGCTTAAGTAGCAATCAGCCCCAGCATTTT CASSFGLSSNQPQHF